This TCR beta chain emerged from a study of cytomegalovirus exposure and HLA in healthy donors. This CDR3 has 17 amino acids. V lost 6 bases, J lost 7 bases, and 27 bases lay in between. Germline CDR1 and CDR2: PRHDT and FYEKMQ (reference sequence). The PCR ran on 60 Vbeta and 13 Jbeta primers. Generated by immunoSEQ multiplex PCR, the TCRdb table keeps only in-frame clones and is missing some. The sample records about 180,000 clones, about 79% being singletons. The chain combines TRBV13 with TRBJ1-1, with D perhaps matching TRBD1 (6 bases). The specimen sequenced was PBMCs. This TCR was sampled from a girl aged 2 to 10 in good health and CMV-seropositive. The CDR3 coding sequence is TGTGCCAGCAGTCAACTGGGGGCGCGATTGGGTGTTGATGAAGCTTTCTTT. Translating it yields CASSQLGARLGVDEAFF.